This TCR beta chain derives from a study of CD8+CD57+ T cells in acquired aplastic anemia. Study conclusions and caveats: Overlapping CD8+ CDR3 repertoires of patients and controls contained some 30 shared sequences.

Genomic DNA constituted the template upon which TCR beta VDJ and CDR3 profiling was performed. TCRdb passed the reads through MiXCR, listing each CDR3 protein once. The sample holds hundreds of thousands of distinct CDR3 sequences, around 72% seen once. With respect to this clonotype: The target antigen is unknown.

The CDR3 extends over 14 amino acids. From germline, CDR1 is LNHNV and CDR2 YYDKDF (reference sequence). Trimming left V 0 bases short and J 11 bases short, with 13 bases between. V and J are TRBV15 and TRBJ1-4; D gene ambiguous. Sequencing was done on a sample of sorted CD4+, CD8+, or CD8+CD57+ T cells (not recorded which) from PBMCs. The origin of this receptor is a human donor in good health, serving as a control. In nucleotides, the CDR3 is TGTGCCACCAGCAGAGATTGGGGAATTGAGAAACTGTTTTTT. It is translated as CATSRDWGIEKLFF.